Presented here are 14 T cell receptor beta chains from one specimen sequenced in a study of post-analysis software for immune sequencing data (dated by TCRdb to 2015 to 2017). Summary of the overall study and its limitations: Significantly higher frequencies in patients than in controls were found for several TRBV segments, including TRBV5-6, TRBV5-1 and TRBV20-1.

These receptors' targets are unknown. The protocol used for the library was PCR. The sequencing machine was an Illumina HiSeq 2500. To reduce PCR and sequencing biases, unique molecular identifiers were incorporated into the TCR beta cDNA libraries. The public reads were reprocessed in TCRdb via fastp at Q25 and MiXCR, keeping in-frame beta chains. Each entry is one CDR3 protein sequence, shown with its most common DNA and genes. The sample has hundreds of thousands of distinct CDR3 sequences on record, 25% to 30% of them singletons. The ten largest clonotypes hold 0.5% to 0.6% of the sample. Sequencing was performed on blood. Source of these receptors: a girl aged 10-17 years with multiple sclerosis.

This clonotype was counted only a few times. CDR3 coding DNA: TGCAGTGCCAACCCACGGAGGCGCTTAGGGCGAGGCTCCTACGAGCAGTACTTC. It is translated as CSANPRRRLGRGSYEQYF. J is TRBJ2-7 and V is TRBV20-1, with D possibly TRBD2 on 5 matching bases. The CDR3 consists of 18 residues. V was cut by 6 bases and J by 0 bases, with 27 bases left in between. The V gene's germline CDR1 is DFQATT and CDR2 SNEGSKA (reference sequence).

In nucleotides, the CDR3 is TGTGCCAGCAGCTTGAGCGGACAGGGGGCGCGTGAGCAGTACTTC. Translation: CASSLSGQGAREQYF. The chain has TRBV13 and TRBJ2-7; 11 positions agree with TRBD1. Germline CDR1 PRHDT, CDR2 FYEKMQ (reference sequence). This CDR3 region has 15 residues. The J segment lost 7 bases and the V segment lost 3 bases, leaving 8 bases of the junction unmatched.

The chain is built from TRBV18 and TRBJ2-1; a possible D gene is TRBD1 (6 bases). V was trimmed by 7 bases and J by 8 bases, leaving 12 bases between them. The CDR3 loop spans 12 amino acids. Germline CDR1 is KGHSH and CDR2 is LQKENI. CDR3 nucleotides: TGTGCCAGCTTACCCCCAGGGGATGAGCAGTTCTTC. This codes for CASLPPGDEQFF.

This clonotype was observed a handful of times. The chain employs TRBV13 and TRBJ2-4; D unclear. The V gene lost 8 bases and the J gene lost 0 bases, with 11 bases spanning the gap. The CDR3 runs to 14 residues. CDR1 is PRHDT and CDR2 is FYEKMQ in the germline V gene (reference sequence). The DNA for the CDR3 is TGTGCCAGCTCCGTCGCGCTAGCCAAAAACATTCAGTACTTC. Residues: CASSVALAKNIQYF.

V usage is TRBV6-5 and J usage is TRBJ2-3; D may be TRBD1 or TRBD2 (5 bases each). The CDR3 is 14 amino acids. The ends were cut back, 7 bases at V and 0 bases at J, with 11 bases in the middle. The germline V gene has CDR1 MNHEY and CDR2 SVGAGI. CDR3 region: CASTRGRSTDTQYF. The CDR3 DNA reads TGTGCCAGCACCCGGGGACGGAGCACAGATACGCAGTATTTT.

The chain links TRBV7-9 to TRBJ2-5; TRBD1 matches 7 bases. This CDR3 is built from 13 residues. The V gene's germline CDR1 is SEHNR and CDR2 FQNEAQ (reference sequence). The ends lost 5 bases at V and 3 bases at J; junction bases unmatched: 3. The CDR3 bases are TGTGCCAGCAGCACCGGGACAGAAGAGACCCAGTACTTC. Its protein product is CASSTGTEETQYF.

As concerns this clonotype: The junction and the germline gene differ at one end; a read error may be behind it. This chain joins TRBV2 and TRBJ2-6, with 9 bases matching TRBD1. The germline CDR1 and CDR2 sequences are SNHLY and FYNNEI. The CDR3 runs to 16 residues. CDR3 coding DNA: TGTGCCAGCGCCCGGGACAGGGCTAGTGGGGCCAACGTCCGGACTTTC. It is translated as CASARDRASGANVRTF.

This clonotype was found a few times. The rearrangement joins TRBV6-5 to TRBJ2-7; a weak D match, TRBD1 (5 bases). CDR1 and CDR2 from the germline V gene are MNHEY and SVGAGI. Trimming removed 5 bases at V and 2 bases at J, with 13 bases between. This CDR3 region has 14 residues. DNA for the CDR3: TGTGCCAGCAGTCGCCTTGGACACCCCTACGAGCAGTACTTC. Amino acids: CASSRLGHPYEQYF.

The DNA of the CDR3 is TGTGCCAGCAACCATTATAGCTCTGGAAACACCATATATTTT. It encodes CASNHYSSGNTIYF. The J gene is TRBJ1-3, the V gene TRBV12-3 or TRBV12-4; D not certain. This CDR3 is built from 14 residues. Deletions cut 7 bases from V and 0 bases from J, with 10 bases between.

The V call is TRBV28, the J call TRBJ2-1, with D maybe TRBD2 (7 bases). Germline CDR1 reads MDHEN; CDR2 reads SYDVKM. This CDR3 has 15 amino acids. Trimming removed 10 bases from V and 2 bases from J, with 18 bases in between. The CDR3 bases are TGTGCCACCCGGCGGGGGCGGGGGCCCTACAATGAGCAGTTCTTC. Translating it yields CATRRGRGPYNEQFF.

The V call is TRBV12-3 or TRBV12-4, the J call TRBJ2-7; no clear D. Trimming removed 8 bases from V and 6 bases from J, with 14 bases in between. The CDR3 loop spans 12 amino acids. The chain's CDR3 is CASGPTGFEQYF. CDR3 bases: TGTGCCAGCGGTCCGACCGGTTTCGAGCAGTACTTC.

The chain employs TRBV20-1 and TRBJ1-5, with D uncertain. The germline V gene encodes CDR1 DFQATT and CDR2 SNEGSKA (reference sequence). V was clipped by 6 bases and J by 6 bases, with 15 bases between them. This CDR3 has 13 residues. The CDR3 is CSAEGQATQPQHF. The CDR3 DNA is TGCAGTGCCGAGGGTCAGGCAACTCAGCCCCAGCATTTT.

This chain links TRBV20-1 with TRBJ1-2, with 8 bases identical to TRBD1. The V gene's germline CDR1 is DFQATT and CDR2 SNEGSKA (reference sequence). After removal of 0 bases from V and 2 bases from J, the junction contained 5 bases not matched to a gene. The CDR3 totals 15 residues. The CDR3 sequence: CSARDRDRGNYGYTF. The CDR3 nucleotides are TGCAGTGCTAGAGATCGTGACAGGGGAAACTATGGCTACACCTTC.

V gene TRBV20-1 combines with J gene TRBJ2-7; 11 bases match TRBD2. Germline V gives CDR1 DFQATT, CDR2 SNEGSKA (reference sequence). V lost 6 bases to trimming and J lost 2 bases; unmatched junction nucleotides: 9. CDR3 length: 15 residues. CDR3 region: CSAKRTSGSAYEQYF. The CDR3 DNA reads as TGCAGTGCCAAGAGAACTAGCGGGAGTGCCTACGAGCAGTACTTC.